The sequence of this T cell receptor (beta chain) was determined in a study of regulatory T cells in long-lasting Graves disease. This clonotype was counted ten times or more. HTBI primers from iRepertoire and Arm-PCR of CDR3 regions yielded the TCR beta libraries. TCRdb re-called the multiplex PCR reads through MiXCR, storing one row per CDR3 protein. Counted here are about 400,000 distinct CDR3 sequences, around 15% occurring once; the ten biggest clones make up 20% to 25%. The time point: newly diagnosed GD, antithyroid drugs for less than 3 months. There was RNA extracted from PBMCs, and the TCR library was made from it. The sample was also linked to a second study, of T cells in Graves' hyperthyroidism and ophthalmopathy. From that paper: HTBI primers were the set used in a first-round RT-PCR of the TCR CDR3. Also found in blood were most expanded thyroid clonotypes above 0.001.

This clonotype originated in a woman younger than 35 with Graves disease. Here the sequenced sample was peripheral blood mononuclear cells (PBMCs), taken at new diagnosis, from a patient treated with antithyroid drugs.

The CDR3 DNA sequence: TGCGCCAGCACCTCGGGTTTCGCGAACACCGGGGAGCTGTTTTTT. The encoded protein is CASTSGFANTGELFF. The V and J genes are TRBV5-1 and TRBJ2-2; D is unresolved. The germline V and J ends were trimmed by 6 bases and 0 bases, with 12 bases remaining between them. From germline, CDR1 is SGHRS and CDR2 YFSETQ. The CDR3 spans 15 residues.